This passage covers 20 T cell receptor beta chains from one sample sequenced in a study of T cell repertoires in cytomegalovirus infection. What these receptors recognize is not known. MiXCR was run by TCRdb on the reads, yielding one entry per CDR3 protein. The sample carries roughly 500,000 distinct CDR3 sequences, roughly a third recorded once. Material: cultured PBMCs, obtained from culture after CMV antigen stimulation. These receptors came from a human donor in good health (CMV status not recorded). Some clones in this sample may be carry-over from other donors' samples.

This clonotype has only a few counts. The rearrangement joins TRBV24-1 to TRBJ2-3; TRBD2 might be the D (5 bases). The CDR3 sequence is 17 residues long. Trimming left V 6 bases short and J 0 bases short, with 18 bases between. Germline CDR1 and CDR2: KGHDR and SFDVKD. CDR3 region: CATSNGGLHPSTDTQYF. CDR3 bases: TGTGCCACCAGTAACGGCGGACTGCACCCCAGCACAGATACGCAGTATTTT.

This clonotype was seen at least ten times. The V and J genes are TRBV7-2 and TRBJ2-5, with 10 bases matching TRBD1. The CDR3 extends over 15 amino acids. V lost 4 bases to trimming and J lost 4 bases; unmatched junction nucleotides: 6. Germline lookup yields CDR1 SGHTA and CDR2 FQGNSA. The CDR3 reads CASSYRDRGLETQYF. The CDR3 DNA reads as TGTGCCAGCAGCTACCGGGACAGGGGTTTAGAGACCCAGTACTTC.

Here the CDR3 DNA reads TGTGCCAGCAGCTCAGCAGCGGGAGGAGAGACCCAGTACTTC. This sequence encodes CASSSAAGGETQYF. The chain combines TRBV7-6 with TRBJ2-5; 9 bases map to TRBD2. This CDR3 has 14 residues. Germline trimming cut 4 bases from V and 4 bases from J; bases unmatched to any gene: 4. CDR1 and CDR2 from the germline V gene are SGHVS and FNYEAQ.

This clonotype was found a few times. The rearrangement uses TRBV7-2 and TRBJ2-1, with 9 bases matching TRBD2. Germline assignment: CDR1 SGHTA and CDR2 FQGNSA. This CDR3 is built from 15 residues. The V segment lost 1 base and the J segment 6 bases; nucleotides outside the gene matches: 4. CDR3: CASSLGAGGGNEQFF. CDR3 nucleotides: TGTGCCAGCAGCTTAGGGGCGGGAGGGGGCAATGAGCAGTTCTTC.

Written as DNA, the CDR3 is TGTGCCAGCACCCCCGGTCCGGGAGGGAATGGCTACACCTTC. This codes for CASTPGPGGNGYTF. This chain connects TRBV27 to TRBJ1-2; D not certain. The germline V gene has CDR1 MNHEY and CDR2 SMNVEV (reference sequence). The CDR3 covers 14 residues. Trimming left V 7 bases short and J 6 bases short, with 18 bases between.

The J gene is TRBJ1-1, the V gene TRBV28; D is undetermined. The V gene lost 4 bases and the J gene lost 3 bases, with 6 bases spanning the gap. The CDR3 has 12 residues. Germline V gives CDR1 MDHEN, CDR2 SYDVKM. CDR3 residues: CASSYEYTEAFF. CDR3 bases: TGTGCCAGCAGTTATGAGTACACTGAAGCTTTCTTT.

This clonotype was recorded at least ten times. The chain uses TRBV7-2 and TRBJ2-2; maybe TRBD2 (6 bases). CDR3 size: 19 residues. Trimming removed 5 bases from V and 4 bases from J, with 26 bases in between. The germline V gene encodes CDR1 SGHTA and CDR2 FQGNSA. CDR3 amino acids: CASSRWGVSQSELTGELFF. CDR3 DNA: TGTGCCAGCAGCCGGTGGGGGGTCAGCCAGTCGGAGCTCACCGGGGAGCTGTTTTTT.

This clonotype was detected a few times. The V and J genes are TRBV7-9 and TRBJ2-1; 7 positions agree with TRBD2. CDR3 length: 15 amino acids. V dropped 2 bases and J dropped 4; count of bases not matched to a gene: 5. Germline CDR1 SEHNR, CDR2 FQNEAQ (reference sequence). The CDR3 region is CASSLTTGGYNEQFF. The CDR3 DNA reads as TGTGCCAGCAGCTTAACGACGGGGGGATACAATGAGCAGTTCTTC.

The CDR3 coding sequence is TGTGCCAGCTCTAGCGGGAGGCGGATGAGCTCCTACAATGAGCAGTTCTTC. Amino acids: CASSSGRRMSSYNEQFF. J is TRBJ2-1 and V is TRBV2, with 11 bases matching TRBD2. V gave up 8 bases and J gave up 0 bases; unmatched junction bases: 9. Germline V gene sequence: CDR1 SNHLY, CDR2 FYNNEI. CDR3 size: 17 residues.

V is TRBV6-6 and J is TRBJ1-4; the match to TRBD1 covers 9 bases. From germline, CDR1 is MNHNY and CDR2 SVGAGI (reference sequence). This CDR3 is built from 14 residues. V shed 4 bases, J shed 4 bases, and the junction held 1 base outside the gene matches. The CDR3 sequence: CASSWTGDNEKLFF. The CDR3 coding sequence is TGTGCCAGCAGTTGGACAGGGGATAATGAAAAACTGTTTTTT.

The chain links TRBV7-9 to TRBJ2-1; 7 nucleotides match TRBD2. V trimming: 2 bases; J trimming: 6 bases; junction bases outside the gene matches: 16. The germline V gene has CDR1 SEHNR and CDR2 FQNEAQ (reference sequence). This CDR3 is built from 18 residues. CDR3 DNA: TGTGCCAGCAGCTTAATGCGGGGGACGAACCTCAGGCCCAATGAGCAGTTCTTC. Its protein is CASSLMRGTNLRPNEQFF.

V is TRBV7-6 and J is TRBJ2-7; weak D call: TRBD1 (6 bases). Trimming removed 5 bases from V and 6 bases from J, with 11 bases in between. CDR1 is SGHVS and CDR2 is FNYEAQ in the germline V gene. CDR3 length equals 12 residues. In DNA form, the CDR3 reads TGTGCCAGCAGCCACCGAGGGGGCGAGCAGTACTTC. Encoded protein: CASSHRGGEQYF. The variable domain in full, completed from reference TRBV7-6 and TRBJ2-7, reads GAGVSQSPRYKVTKRGQDVALRCDPISGHVSLYWYRQALGQGPEFLTYFNYEAQQDKSGLPNDRFSAERPEGSISTLTIQRTEQRDSAMYRCASSHRGGEQYFGPGTRLTVT.

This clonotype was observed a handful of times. The CDR3 protein is CASSYTPGGSLGQYF. CDR3 in DNA: TGTGCCAGCAGTTACACCCCCGGGGGGAGCTTGGGCCAGTACTTC. This sequence joins TRBV6-6 and TRBJ2-5; 7 bases fit TRBD2. Unmatched junction bases numbered 13, after V lost 2 bases and J lost 10 bases. The germline CDR1 and CDR2 sequences are MNHNY and SVGAGI (reference sequence). The CDR3 runs 15 residues.

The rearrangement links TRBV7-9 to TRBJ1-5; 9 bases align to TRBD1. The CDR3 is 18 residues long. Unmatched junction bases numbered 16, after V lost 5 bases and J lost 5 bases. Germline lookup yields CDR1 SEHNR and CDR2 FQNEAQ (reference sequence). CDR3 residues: CASSVSWGQGSGDQPQHF. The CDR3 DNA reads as TGTGCCAGCAGCGTGAGTTGGGGACAGGGTAGTGGGGATCAGCCCCAGCATTTT.

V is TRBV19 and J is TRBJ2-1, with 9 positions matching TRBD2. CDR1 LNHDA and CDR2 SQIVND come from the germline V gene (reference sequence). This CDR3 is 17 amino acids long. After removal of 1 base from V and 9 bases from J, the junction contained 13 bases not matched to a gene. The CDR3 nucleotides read TGTGCCAGTAGTATAGGTGGTAGCGGGAGAAGGCGAGGTGAGCAGTTCTTC. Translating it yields CASSIGGSGRRRGEQFF. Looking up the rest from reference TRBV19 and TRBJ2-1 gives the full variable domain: DGGITQSPKYLFRKEGQNVTLSCEQNLNHDAMYWYRQDPGQGLRLIYYSQIVNDFQKGDIAEGYSVSREKKESFPLTVTSAQKNPTAFYLCASSIGGSGRRRGEQFFGPGTRLTVL.

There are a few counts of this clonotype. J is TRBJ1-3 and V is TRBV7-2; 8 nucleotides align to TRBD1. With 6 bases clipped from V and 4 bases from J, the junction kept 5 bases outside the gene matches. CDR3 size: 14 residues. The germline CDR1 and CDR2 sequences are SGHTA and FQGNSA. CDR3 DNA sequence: TGTGCCAGCAGGTGGACAGGGTCAGGAAACACCATATATTTT. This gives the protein CASRWTGSGNTIYF.

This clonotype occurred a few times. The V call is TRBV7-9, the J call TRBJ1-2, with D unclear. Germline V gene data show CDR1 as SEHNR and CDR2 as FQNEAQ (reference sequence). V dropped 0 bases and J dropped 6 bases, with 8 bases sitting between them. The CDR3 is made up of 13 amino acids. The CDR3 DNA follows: TGTGCCAGCAGCTTAGCGACTATGGATGGCTACACCTTC. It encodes CASSLATMDGYTF.

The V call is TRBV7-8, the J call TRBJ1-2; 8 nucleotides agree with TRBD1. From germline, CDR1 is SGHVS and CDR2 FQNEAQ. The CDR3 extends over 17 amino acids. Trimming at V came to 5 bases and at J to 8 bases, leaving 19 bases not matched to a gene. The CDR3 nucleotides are TGTGCCAGCAGCGCGTACAAATGGCCCGACAGGGGTTTCGGCTACACCTTC. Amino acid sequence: CASSAYKWPDRGFGYTF.

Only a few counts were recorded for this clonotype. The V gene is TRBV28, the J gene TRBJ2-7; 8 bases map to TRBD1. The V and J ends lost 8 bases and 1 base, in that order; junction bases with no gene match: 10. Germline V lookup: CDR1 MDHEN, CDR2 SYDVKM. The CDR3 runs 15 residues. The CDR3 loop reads CASEGPGGASYEQYF. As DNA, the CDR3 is TGTGCCAGCGAGGGACCAGGGGGCGCGTCCTACGAGCAGTACTTC.

The CDR3 sequence: CASSIRDTSYEQYV. In DNA, the CDR3 is TGTGCCAGCAGCATACGGGACACCTCCTACGAGCAGTACGTC. This chain joins TRBV5-6 and TRBJ2-7; tentative D call: TRBD1 (6 bases). Germline V lookup: CDR1 SGHDT, CDR2 YYEEEE. There are 14 residues in the CDR3. V shed 4 bases and J shed 0 bases, with 11 bases lying between them.